The rows below give T cell receptor beta chains drawn from one sample of a study of OX40 agonist ivuxolimab in advanced cancers. TCRdb keeps only in-frame clones here, not all; method: immunoSEQ multiplex PCR. The sample lists 50,000 to 75,000 clones, more than 75% seen once, with over 0.3% in the top ten. The sequences come from CD4+ or CD8+ T cells sorted from blood, collected in a trial of the OX40 agonist ivuxolimab. These receptors all stem from an adult with an advanced solid tumor such as melanoma, head and neck, liver or kidney cancer. CDR3s include the opening cysteine and the closing phenylalanine or tryptophan.

TRBV6-5,TRBJ2-7,CASSYTSGDYEQYF
TRBV30,TRBJ1-2,CAWSVPGSYGYTF
TRBV11-2,TRBJ2-2,CASSFPSGGRNTGELFF
TRBV19,TRBJ1-2,CASSIGDIYGYTF
TRBV29-1,TRBJ2-5,CSVGLAGVGETQYF
TRBV19,TRBJ1-4,CASTDRVNEKLFF
TRBV25-1,TRBJ1-5,CASSDSGNQPQHF
TRBV5-4,TRBJ1-4,CASSRDRSNEKLFF
TRBV4-3,TRBJ1-6,CASSRDTGGVSSYNSPLHF
TRBV27,TRBJ1-1,CASRNRASTTEAFF
TRBV19,TRBJ1-2,CASSMVRGSTNYGYTF
TRBV5-1,TRBJ2-7,CASSLATKAMPYEQYF
TRBV10-3,TRBJ1-5,CATTGQGVNQPQHF
TRBV7-9,TRBJ1-1,CASSLSNMNTEAFF
TRBV6-5,TRBJ2-3,CASSYSGGVGDTQYF
TRBV30,TRBJ1-2,CACYMRGYTF
TRBV19,TRBJ1-2,CASRDPGRSNYGYTF
TRBV5-4,TRBJ2-7,CASSLSRTSGGDYSYEQYF
TRBV5-1,TRBJ2-5,CASRWDLRETQYF
TRBV15,TRBJ1-4,CATSSEGLTNEKLFF
TRBV10-3,TRBJ2-1,CAISRDSDNEQFF
TRBV4-2,TRBJ1-6,CASSQYLASSPLHF
TRBV5-8,TRBJ1-2,CASSFRQAGGYTF
TRBV18,TRBJ1-2,CASSPGSDYGYTF
TRBV10-3,TRBJ2-7,CAARGLYEQYF
TRBV7-9,TRBJ1-4,CASSSDSPRLGEKLFF
TRBV7-2,TRBJ1-2,CASTGLNYGYTF
TRBV6-6,TRBJ2-1,CASSYDRSGGAGEQFF
TRBV4-1,TRBJ1-5,CASSQGETEGNQPQHF
TRBV6-1,TRBJ1-3,CASSERPWGVSSGNTIYF
TRBV9,TRBJ2-1,CASSPRPGGTSGVYNEQFF
TRBV5-4,TRBJ1-2,CASSLEGSRTLYTF
TRBV5-4,TRBJ2-3,CASSWGQGSTDTQYF
TRBV7-9,TRBJ1-1,CASSPPTGGGTEAFF
TRBV7-8,TRBJ2-1,CASSKRDTTLNEQFF
TRBV6-1,TRBJ1-5,CASWMGSQPQHF
TRBV6-5,TRBJ2-6,CASWNGPGANVLTF
TRBV29-1,TRBJ2-7,CTPLAGDGDRWEQYF
TRBV19,TRBJ2-3,CASSTTGGTDTQYF
TRBV7-9,TRBJ1-1,CASSPGQGVTAFF
TRBV6-1,TRBJ1-2,CASSEAGPNYGYTF
TRBV4-1,TRBJ1-2,CASSQGTGYGYTF
TRBV6-5,TRBJ2-5,CASSINRHPQETQYF